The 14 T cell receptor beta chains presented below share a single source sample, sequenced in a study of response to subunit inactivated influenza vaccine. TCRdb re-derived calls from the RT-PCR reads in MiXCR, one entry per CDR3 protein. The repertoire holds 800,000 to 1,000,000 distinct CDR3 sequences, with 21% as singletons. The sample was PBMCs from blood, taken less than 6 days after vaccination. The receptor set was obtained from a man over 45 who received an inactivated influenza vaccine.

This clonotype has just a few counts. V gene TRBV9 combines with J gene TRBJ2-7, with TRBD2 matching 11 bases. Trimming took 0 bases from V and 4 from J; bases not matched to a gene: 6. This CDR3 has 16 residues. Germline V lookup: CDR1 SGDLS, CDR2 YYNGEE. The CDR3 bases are TGTGCCAGCAGCGTAGGAGCTAGCGGGGGGACTTACGAGCAGTACTTC. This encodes CASSVGASGGTYEQYF.

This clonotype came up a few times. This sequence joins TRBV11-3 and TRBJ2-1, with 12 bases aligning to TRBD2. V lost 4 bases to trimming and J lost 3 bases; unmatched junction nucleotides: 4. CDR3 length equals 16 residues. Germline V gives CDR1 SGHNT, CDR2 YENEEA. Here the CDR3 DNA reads TGTGCCAGCAGCTCTCTAGCGGGAGGGGGCTACAATGAGCAGTTCTTC. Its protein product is CASSSLAGGGYNEQFF.

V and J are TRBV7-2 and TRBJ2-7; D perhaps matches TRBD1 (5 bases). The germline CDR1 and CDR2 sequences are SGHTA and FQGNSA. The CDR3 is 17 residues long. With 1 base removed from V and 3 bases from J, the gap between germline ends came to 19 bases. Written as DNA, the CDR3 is TGTGCCAGCAGCTTAGGAGGAACAGGAGCCCTAAACTACGAGCAGTACTTC. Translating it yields CASSLGGTGALNYEQYF.

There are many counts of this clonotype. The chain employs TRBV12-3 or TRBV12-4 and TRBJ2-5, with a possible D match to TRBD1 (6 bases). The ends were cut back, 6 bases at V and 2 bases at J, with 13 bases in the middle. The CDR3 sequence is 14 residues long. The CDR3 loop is CASRPGQIQETQYF. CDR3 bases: TGTGCCAGCAGACCCGGACAGATTCAAGAGACCCAGTACTTC.

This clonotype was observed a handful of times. CDR3 amino acids: CASGAGARETQYF. The CDR3 region has the DNA TGCGCCAGCGGGGCAGGGGCCAGAGAGACCCAGTACTTC. The chain joins TRBV5-1 to TRBJ2-5, with TRBD1 as a possible D gene (6 bases). The CDR3 totals 13 residues. V was clipped by 7 bases and J by 4 bases, with 14 bases between them. CDR1 is SGHRS, CDR2 YFSETQ, per germline.

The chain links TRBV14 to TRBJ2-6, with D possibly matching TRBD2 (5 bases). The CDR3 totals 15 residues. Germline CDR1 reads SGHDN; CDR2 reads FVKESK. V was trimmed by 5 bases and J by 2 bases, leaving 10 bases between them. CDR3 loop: CASSDAGTGANVLTF. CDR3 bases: TGTGCCAGCAGCGATGCCGGGACTGGGGCCAACGTCCTGACTTTC.

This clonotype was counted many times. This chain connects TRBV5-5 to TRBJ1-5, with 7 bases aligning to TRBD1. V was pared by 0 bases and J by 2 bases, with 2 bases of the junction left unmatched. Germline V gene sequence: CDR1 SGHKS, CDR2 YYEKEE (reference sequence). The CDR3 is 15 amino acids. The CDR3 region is CASSLDRGGNQPQHF. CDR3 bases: TGTGCCAGCAGCTTGGACAGGGGAGGCAATCAGCCCCAGCATTTT.

In nucleotides, the CDR3 is TGCAGTACAGGGACTAGCGGGAGTTCGGGTACCGAGCAGTACTTC. Its translation is CSTGTSGSSGTEQYF. The genes are TRBV20-1 and TRBJ2-7; 14 bases fit TRBD2. Germline V gives CDR1 DFQATT, CDR2 SNEGSKA (reference sequence). The CDR3 length is 15 residues. The V gene end was trimmed by 8 bases and the J gene end by 6 bases; junction bases not matched to a gene: 12.

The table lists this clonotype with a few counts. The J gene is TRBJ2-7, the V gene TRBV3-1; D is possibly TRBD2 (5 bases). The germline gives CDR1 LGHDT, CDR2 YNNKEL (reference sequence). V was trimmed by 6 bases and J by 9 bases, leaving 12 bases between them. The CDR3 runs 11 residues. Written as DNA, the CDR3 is TGTGCCAGCAGGAACGGGGAGCGGCAGTACTTC. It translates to CASRNGERQYF.

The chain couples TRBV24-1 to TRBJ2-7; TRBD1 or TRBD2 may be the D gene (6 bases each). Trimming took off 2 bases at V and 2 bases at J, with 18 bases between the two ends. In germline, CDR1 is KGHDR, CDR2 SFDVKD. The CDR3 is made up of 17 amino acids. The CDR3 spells CATSDSSTRGPAYEQYF. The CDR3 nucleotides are TGTGCCACCAGTGATTCCTCGACTCGGGGGCCGGCCTACGAGCAGTACTTC.

The CDR3: CASRRTGTLFHEQYF. Written as DNA, the CDR3 is TGTGCCAGTAGGAGAACAGGGACCCTCTTCCACGAGCAGTACTTC. The V and J genes are TRBV19 and TRBJ2-7; D may be TRBD1 (6 bases). This CDR3 has 15 amino acids. Trimming took 6 bases from V and 5 from J, leaving 20 bases between them. Germline-derived CDR1 and CDR2 are LNHDA and SQIVND (reference sequence). Variable domain in full (rest from reference TRBV19 and TRBJ2-7): DGGITQSPKYLFRKEGQNVTLSCEQNLNHDAMYWYRQDPGQGLRLIYYSQIVNDFQKGDIAEGYSVSREKKESFPLTVTSAQKNPTAFYLCASRRTGTLFHEQYFGPGTRLTVT.

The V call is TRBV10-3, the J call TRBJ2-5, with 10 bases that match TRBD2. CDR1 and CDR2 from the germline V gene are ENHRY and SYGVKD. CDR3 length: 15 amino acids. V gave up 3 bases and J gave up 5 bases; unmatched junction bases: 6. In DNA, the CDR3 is TGTGCCATCAGTGATACTAGCGGGACTGGTGAGACCCAGTACTTC. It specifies CAISDTSGTGETQYF.

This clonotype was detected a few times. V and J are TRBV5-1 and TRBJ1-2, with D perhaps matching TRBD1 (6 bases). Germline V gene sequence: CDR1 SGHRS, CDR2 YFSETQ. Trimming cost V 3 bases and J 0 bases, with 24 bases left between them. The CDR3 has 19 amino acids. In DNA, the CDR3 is TGCGCCAGCAGCTCCCGCGGCAGGGCAGGGGCTCCAGCTAACTATGGCTACACCTTC. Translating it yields CASSSRGRAGAPANYGYTF.

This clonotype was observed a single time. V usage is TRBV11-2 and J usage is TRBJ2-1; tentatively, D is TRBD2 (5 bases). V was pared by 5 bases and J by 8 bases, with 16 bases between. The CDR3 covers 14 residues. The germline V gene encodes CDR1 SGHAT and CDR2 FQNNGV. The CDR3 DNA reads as TGTGCCAGCAGCCGGGGTCCGGCTGCGCATGAGCAGTTCTTC. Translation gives CASSRGPAAHEQFF.